This entry lists 14 T cell receptor beta chains sequenced from one sample in a study of cytomegalovirus exposure and HLA in healthy donors. The PCR contained 60 Vbeta and 13 Jbeta primers. The assay was immunoSEQ multiplex PCR, and TCRdb's table has in-frame clones only and misses some. The table includes over 120,000 clones, around 84% detected once. Sequencing used PBMCs. Every receptor here comes from a middle-aged man in good health and CMV-seronegative.

The genes are TRBV25-1 and TRBJ2-7; TRBD2 aligns across 9 bases. The CDR3 contains 15 residues. The ends lost 8 bases at V and 4 bases at J; junction bases unmatched: 12. Germline values: CDR1 MGHDK, CDR2 SYGVNS. DNA of the CDR3: TGTGCCAGCCGGGGGGTGGCGGGGGGGCTTTACGAGCAGTACTTC. This gives the protein CASRGVAGGLYEQYF.

The chain links TRBV6-5 to TRBJ2-5; possible D gene TRBD1, 6 bases. The V gene's germline CDR1 is MNHEY and CDR2 SVGAGI. The ends were cut back, 5 bases at V and 5 bases at J, with 18 bases in the middle. The CDR3 has 15 residues. CDR3 protein: CASSPPAYGGETQYF. The DNA of the CDR3 is TGTGCCAGCAGTCCCCCCGCTTATGGGGGCGAGACCCAGTACTTC.

This clone showed up just a few times. This chain connects TRBV4-1 to TRBJ2-7, with unresolved D. Germline V CDR1 and CDR2: MGHRA, YSYEKL. The CDR3 runs 14 residues. V was cut by 1 base and J by 1 base, with 8 bases left in between. CDR3: CASSQAEASYEQYF. The CDR3 DNA reads as TGCGCCAGCAGCCAAGCCGAGGCTTCCTACGAGCAGTACTTC.

This clone has more than one count but fewer than ten. The V and J genes are TRBV6-4 and TRBJ1-5, with 8 bases that match TRBD1. CDR1 and CDR2 (germline): MRHNA, SNTAGT. J lost 5 bases, V lost 4 bases, and 10 bases had no gene match. This CDR3 is 16 amino acids long. CDR3 in amino acids: CASSVGRQGLDQPQHF. CDR3 sequence (DNA): TGTGCCAGCAGTGTCGGCCGACAGGGGTTGGATCAGCCCCAGCATTTT.

CDR3 nucleotide sequence: TGTGCCAGCAGCCAGGACTACAATGAGCAGTTCTTC. Its protein is CASSQDYNEQFF. This chain connects TRBV7-3 to TRBJ2-1; D uncertain. V was cut by 5 bases and J by 3 bases, with 5 bases left in between. Germline CDR1 reads SGHTA; CDR2 reads FQGTGA. The CDR3 extends over 12 amino acids.

The chain couples TRBV6-1 to TRBJ2-4; tentatively, D is TRBD2 (7 bases). CDR1 and CDR2 from the germline V gene are MNHNS and SASEGT. The ends were cut back, 0 bases at V and 12 bases at J, with 12 bases in the middle. This CDR3 has 13 amino acids. CDR3 coding DNA: TGTGCCAGCAGTGAAGCGGGGGGGCAAACTCAGTACTTC. This codes for CASSEAGGQTQYF.

This sequence joins TRBV27 and TRBJ1-2, with 10 nucleotides matching TRBD1. The CDR3 is 13 residues long. Trimming took 6 bases from V and 8 from J; bases not matched to a gene: 6. Germline CDR1 and CDR2: MNHEY and SMNVEV (reference sequence). The CDR3 loop is CASRNRDRGGYTF. CDR3 in DNA: TGTGCCAGCAGAAACCGGGACAGGGGAGGCTACACCTTC.

The chain joins TRBV29-1 to TRBJ1-1; D perhaps matches TRBD1 (6 bases). Germline values: CDR1 SQVTM, CDR2 ANQGSEA. The CDR3 contains 13 residues. V was shortened by 5 bases and J by 3 bases, with 13 bases between the two germline ends. In nucleotides, the CDR3 is TGCAGCGTTTCTTACAGGGATGACACTGAAGCTTTCTTT. This translates into CSVSYRDDTEAFF.

V gene TRBV7-9 combines with J gene TRBJ2-2; 9 bases line up with TRBD2. The CDR3 is 15 amino acids. Germline assignment: CDR1 SEHNR and CDR2 FQNEAQ (reference sequence). V trimming: 2 bases; J trimming: 10 bases; junction bases outside the gene matches: 8. DNA for the CDR3: TGTGCCAGCAGCTTAAATCTAGCGGGGCGATCGGAGCTGTTTTTT. This sequence encodes CASSLNLAGRSELFF.

The chain links TRBV5-1 to TRBJ2-3; 9 bases map to TRBD2. The CDR3 runs to 16 residues. The V gene's germline CDR1 is SGHRS and CDR2 YFSETQ. Trimming at V came to 0 bases and at J to 4 bases, leaving 6 bases not matched to a gene. DNA of the CDR3: TGCGCCAGCAGCTTGGGCGGGGGGGCCCGGGCAGATACGCAGTATTTT. It translates to CASSLGGGARADTQYF.

V and J are TRBV27 and TRBJ1-4, with D maybe TRBD1 (5 bases). V lost 3 bases and J 6 bases, leaving 17 bases between the germline ends. Germline V gene lookup returns CDR1 MNHEY and CDR2 SMNVEV (reference sequence). The CDR3 extends over 16 amino acids. As DNA, the CDR3 is TGTGCCAGCAGTTTCCTACGAGGTGGGGCGGATGAAAAACTGTTTTTT. Protein sequence: CASSFLRGGADEKLFF.

The chain combines TRBV6-1 with TRBJ1-1; tentatively, D is TRBD1 (6 bases). Trimming stripped 7 bases from V and 2 bases from J, with 14 bases between. The CDR3 is 14 amino acids. The V gene's germline CDR1 is MNHNS and CDR2 SASEGT. This CDR3 is CASTQDRLNTEAFF. DNA for the CDR3: TGTGCCAGCACCCAGGACAGATTAAACACTGAAGCTTTCTTT.

The chain links TRBV14 to TRBJ2-2; D might be TRBD1 (5 bases). This CDR3 has 14 residues. Germline loops: CDR1 SGHDN, CDR2 FVKESK. V was clipped by 3 bases and J by 6 bases, with 11 bases between them. The CDR3 region has the DNA TGTGCCAGCAGCCACTTAAAAGGGGCCGGGGAGCTGTTTTTT. Translation gives CASSHLKGAGELFF.

The V call is TRBV14, the J call TRBJ2-7; D gene uncertain. The CDR3 loop spans 13 amino acids. The germline V gene encodes CDR1 SGHDN and CDR2 FVKESK. Trimming removed 1 base from V and 6 bases from J, with 10 bases in between. This chain's CDR3 is CASSQGAPSEQYF. CDR3 DNA: TGTGCCAGCAGCCAAGGGGCCCCCTCCGAGCAGTACTTC.